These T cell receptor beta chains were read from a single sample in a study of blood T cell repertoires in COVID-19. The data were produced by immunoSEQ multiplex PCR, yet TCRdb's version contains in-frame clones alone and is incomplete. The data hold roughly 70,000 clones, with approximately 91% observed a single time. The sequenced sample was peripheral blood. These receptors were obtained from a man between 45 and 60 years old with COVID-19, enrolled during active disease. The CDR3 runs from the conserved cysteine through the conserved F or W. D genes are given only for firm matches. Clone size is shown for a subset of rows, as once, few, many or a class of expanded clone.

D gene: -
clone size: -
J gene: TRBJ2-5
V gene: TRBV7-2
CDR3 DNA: TGTGCCAGCAGCTTAGTAACCGGCGGGAAAGAGACCCAGTACTTC
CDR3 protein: CASSLVTGGKETQYF

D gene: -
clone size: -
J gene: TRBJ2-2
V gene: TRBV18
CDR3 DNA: TGTGCCAGCTCACCATTGGAGGGAACGGACACCGGGGAGCTGTTTTTT
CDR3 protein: CASSPLEGTDTGELFF

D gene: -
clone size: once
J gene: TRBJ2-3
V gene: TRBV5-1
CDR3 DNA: TGCGCCAGCAGCTTGGGACAGGAGGACACAGATACGCAGTATTTT
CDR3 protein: CASSLGQEDTDTQYF

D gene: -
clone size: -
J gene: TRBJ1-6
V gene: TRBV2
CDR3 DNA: TGTGCCAGCATGGAGAGCTCCTATAATTCACCCCTCCACTTT
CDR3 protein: CASMESSYNSPLHF

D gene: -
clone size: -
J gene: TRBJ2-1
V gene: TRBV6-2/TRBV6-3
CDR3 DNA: TGTGCCAGCAGTAAGGGACTGTACAATGAGCAGTTCTTC
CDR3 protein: CASSKGLYNEQFF

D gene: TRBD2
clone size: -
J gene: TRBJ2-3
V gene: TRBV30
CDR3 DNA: TGTGCCTGGAGTGCCTCCGGGACTACCGGGAGATCGCAGTATTTT
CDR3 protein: CAWSASGTTGRSQYF

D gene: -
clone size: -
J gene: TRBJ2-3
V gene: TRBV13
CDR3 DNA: TGTGCCAGCAGCTTACCAGCGACGGGGGATACGCAGTATTTT
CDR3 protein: CASSLPATGDTQYF

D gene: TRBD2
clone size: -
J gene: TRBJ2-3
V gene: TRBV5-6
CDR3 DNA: TGTGCCAGCAGTGTTCCGGGACTAGCGGGAGGAAGAGATACGCAGTATTTT
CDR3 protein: CASSVPGLAGGRDTQYF

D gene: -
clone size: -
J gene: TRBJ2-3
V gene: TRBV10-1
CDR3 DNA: TGCGCCAGCAGTTCAGTGAGCACAGATACGCAGTATTTT
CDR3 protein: CASSSVSTDTQYF

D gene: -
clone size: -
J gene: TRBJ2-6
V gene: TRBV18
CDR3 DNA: TGTGCCAGCTCACCTGTCGGGACACTTCTTGCTGGGGCCAACGTCCTGACTTTC
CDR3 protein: CASSPVGTLLAGANVLTF

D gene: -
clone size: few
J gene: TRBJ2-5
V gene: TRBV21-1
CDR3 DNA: TGTGCCAGCAGCAGGGGACAGGGGTGCCAAGAGACCCAGTACTTC
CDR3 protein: CASSRGQGCQETQYF

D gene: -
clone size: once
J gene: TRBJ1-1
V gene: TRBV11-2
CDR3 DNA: TGTGCCAGCAGCTCTCAGATGAACACTGAAGCTTTCTTT
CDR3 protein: CASSSQMNTEAFF

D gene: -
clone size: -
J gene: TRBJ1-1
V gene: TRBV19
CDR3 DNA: TGTGCCAGTAGCGACCGCGGGGGGTTCACTGAAGCTTTCTTT
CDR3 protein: CASSDRGGFTEAFF

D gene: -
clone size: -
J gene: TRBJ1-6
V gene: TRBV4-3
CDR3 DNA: TGCGCCAGCAGCCAAGATCGGGGGGCTGGTTCACCCCTCCACTTT
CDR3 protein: CASSQDRGAGSPLHF

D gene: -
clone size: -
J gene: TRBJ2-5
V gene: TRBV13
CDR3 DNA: TGTGCCAGCAGCTTACGTGTCGGAGGGAACGGTGAGACCCAGTACTTC
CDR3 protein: CASSLRVGGNGETQYF

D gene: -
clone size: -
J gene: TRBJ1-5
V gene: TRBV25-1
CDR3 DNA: TGTGCCAGCAGTGAAACCCCGACAGCTTATAGCAATCAGCCCCAGCATTTT
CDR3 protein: CASSETPTAYSNQPQHF

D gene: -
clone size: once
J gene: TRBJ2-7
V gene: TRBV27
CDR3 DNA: TGTGCCAGCAGTTATAAGGGGAACTCCTACGAGCAGTACTTC
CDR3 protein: CASSYKGNSYEQYF

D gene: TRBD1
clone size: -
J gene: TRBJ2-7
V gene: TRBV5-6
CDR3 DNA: TGTGCCAGCAGCCCTGGACAGGGATCCTACGAGCAGTACTTC
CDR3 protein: CASSPGQGSYEQYF

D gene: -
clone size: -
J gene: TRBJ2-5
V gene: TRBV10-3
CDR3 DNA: TGTGCCATCAGTTCCCTCCGGGAGCCCCAAGAGACCCAGTACTTC
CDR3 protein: CAISSLREPQETQYF

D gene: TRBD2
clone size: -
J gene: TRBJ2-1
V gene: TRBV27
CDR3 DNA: TGTGCCAGCAGGTTATTTAGGGCTAGCGGGGACAATGAGCAGTTCTTC
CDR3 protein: CASRLFRASGDNEQFF

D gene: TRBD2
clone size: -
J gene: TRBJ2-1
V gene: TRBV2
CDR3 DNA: TGTGCCAGCTCCCCTAGCGGGAGCGTGGATGAGCAGTTCTTC
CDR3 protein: CASSPSGSVDEQFF

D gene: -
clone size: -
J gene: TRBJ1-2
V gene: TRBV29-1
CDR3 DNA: TGCAGCGTTGTCACCAGGGGTGGCTACACCTTC
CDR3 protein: CSVVTRGGYTF

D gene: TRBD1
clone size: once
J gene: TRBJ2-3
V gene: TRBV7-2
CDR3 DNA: TGTGCCAGCAGCTATGGACAGGCTCAGCGAGCGAGGGATACGCAGTATTTT
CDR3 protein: CASSYGQAQRARDTQYF

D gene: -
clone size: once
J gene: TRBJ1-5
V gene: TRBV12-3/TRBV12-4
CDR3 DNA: TGTGCCAGCACCGCAGGGGAAGATCAGCCCCAGCATTTT
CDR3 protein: CASTAGEDQPQHF

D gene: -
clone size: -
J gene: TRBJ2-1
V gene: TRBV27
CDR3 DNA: TGTGCCAGCAGTTCGGGACTCCGCAATGAGCAGTTCTTC
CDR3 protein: CASSSGLRNEQFF

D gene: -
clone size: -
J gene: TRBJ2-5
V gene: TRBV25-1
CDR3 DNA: TGTGCCAGCAGTGATCCGACTAGGGCCGAGACCCAGTACTTC
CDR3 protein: CASSDPTRAETQYF

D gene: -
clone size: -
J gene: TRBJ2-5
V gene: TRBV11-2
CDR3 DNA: TGTGCCAGCAGTACAGGGCGGGAGGAGACCCAGTACTTC
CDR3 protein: CASSTGREETQYF

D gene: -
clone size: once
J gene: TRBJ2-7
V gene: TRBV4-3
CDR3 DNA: TGCGCCAGCAGCCAACAGGGGGGCTACGAGCAGTACTTC
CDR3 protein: CASSQQGGYEQYF

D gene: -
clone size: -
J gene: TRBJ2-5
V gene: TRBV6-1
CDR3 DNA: TGTGCCAGCAGTGACAGGGCAAATGGAGAGACCCAGTACTTC
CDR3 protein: CASSDRANGETQYF

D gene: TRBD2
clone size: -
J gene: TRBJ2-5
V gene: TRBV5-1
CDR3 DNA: TGCGCCAGCAGTACGCCGGGGGGCCAAGAGACCCAGTACTTC
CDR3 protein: CASSTPGGQETQYF

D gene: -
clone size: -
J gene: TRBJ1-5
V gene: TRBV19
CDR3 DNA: TGTGCCAGTCTGAAAGAGGACAGAACTGATAGCAATCAGCCCCAGCATTTT
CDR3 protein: CASLKEDRTDSNQPQHF

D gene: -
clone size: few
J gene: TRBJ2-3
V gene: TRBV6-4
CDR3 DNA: TGTGCCAGCAGTGACTCGGCCGGGGGTTCCACAGATACGCAGTATTTT
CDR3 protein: CASSDSAGGSTDTQYF

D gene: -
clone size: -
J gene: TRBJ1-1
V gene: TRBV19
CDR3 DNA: TGTGCCAGTAGTATTCGGTCAATGAACACTGAAGCTTTCTTT
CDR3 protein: CASSIRSMNTEAFF

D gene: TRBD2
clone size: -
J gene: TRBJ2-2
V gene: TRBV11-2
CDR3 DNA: TGTGCCAGCAGCCGGACTAGAAACACCGGGGAGCTGTTTTTT
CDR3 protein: CASSRTRNTGELFF

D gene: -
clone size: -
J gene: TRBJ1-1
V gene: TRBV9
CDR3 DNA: TGTGCCAGCAGGGGTCAAGGGGAGAACACTGAAGCTTTCTTT
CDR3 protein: CASRGQGENTEAFF

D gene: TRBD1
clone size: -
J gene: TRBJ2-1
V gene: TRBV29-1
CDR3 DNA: TGCAGCGCCCAGACAGGGATCGCCAACAATGAGCAGTTCTTC
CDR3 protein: CSAQTGIANNEQFF

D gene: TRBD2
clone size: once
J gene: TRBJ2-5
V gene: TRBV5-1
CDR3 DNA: TGCGCCAGCAGCCCAGGTGCACTTGGAATTGCGGGAGGCCAAGAGACCCAGTACTTC
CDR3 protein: CASSPGALGIAGGQETQYF

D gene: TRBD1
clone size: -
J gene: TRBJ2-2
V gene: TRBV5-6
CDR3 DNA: TGTGCCAGCAGCCGAACAGGGGGTGGAACCGGGGAGCTGTTTTTT
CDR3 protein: CASSRTGGGTGELFF

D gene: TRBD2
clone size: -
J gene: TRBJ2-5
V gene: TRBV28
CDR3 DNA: TGTGCCAGCTTCGCGGGAGGGTACCAAGAGACCCAGTACTTC
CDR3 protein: CASFAGGYQETQYF

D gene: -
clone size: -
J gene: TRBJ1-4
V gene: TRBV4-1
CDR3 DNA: TGCGCCAGCAGCCAAGATAGCGCTAAGGGTAATGAAAAACTGTTTTTT
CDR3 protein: CASSQDSAKGNEKLFF

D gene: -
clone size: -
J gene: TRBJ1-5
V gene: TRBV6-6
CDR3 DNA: TGTGCCAGCACCCAGTGGGGGGAGCAGCCCCAGCATTTT
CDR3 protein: CASTQWGEQPQHF

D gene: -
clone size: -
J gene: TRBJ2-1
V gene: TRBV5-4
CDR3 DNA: TGTGCCAGCAGCTCGCCTCGGGGGGCCGCCCCGTGGGGGAATGAGCAGTTCTTC
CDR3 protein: CASSSPRGAAPWGNEQFF

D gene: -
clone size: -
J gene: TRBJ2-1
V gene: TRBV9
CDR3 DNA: TGTGCCAGCAGCCCACCGGGTAGGAATGAGCAGTTCTTC
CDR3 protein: CASSPPGRNEQFF

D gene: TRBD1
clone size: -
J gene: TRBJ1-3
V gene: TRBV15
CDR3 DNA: TGTGCCACCAGCAGCTCCAGGGGGACCTCTGGAAACACCATATATTTT
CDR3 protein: CATSSSRGTSGNTIYF

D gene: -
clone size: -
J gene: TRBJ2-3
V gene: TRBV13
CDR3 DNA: TGTGCCAGCAGCCGTCAGTATACGCAGTATTTT
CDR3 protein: CASSRQYTQYF

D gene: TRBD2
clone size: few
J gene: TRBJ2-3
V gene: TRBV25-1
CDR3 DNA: TGTGCCCGCGGTACTTCTAGCGGGAGGGCCTTAGTCGCAGATACGCAGTATTTT
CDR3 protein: CARGTSSGRALVADTQYF

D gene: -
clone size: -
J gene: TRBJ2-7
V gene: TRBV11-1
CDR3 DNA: TGTGCCAGCAGCTTAACGGTCGGGTCCTACGAGCAGTACTTC
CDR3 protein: CASSLTVGSYEQYF